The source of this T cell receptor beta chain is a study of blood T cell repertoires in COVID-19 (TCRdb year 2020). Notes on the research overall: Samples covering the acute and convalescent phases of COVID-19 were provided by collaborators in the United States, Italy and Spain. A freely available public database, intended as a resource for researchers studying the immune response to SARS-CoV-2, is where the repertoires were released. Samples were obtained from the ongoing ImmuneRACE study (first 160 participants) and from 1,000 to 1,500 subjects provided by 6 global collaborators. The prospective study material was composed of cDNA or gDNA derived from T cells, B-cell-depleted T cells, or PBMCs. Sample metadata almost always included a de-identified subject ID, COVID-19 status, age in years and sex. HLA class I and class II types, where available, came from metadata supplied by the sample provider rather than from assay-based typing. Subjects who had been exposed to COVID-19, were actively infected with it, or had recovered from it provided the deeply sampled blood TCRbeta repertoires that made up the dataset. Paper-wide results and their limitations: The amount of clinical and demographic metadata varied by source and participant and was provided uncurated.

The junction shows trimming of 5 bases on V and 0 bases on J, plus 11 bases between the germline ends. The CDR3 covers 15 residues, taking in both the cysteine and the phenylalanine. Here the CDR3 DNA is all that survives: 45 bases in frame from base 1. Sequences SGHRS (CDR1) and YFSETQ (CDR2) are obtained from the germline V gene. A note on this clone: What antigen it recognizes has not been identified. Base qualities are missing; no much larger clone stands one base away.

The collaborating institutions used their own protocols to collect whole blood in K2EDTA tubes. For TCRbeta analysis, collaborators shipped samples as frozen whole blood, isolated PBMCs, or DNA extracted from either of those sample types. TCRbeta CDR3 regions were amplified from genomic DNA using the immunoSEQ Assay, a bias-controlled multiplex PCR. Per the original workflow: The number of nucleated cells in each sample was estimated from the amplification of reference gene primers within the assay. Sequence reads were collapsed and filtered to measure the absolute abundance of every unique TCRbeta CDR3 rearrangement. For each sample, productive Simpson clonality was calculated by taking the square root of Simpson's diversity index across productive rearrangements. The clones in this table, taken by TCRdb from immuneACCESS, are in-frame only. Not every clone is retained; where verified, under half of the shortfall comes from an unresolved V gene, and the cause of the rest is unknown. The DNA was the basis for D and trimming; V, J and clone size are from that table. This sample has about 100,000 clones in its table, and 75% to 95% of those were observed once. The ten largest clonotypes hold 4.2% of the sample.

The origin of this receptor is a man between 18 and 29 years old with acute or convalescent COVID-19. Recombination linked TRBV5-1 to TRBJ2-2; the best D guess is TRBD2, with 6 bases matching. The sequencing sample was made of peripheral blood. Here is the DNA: TGCGCCAGCAGGCGGGGTCCAGCGAACACCGGGGAGCTGTTTTTT. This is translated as CASRRGPANTGELFF.